A single sample gave rise to the 17 T cell receptor beta chains below, sequenced in a study of blood T cell repertoires in COVID-19. The table came from immunoSEQ multiplex PCR; TCRdb's copy has only in-frame clones and leaves some out. The repertoire holds about 240,000 clones, about 68% seen once, with around 3.2% in the top ten. The sequenced sample consisted of peripheral blood. These receptors all come from a woman older than 75 with acute or convalescent COVID-19.

CDR3 loop: CASRRSSYEQYF. The CDR3 DNA reads TGTGCCAGCAGGCGGAGCTCCTACGAGCAGTACTTC. V gene TRBV2 combines with J gene TRBJ2-7; D not certain. Looked up from germline, CDR1 is SNHLY and CDR2 is FYNNEI. There are 12 residues in the CDR3. Trimming removed 6 bases at V and 0 bases at J, with 6 bases between.

This chain joins TRBV25-1 and TRBJ1-1; possible D gene TRBD1, 5 bases. The V gene lost 2 bases and the J gene lost 2 bases, with 9 bases spanning the gap. This CDR3 region has 14 residues. Germline CDR1 and CDR2: MGHDK and SYGVNS. This CDR3 reads CASSEPTDNTEAFF. The CDR3 coding sequence is TGTGCCAGCAGTGAACCGACAGATAACACTGAAGCTTTCTTT.

The chain combines TRBV6-5 with TRBJ2-2, with 8 positions matching TRBD1. The germline CDR1 and CDR2 sequences are MNHEY and SVGAGI. Trimming took 6 bases from V and 7 from J; bases not matched to a gene: 7. The CDR3 is 14 residues long. The CDR3 DNA reads TGTGCCAGCAGCTGGACAGGGTCCGGCGGGGAGCTGTTTTTT. Translation: CASSWTGSGGELFF.

This clone showed up just once. The chain carries TRBV21-1 and TRBJ2-5; TRBD2 reflects the table's D call only, with no check against the DNA. TRBV21-1 has pseudogene status. The CDR3 length is 14 residues. The CDR3 nucleotides are TGTGCCAGCAGCAAAGTACGGAGGCAAGAGACCCAGTACTTC. This sequence encodes CASSKVRRQETQYF.

This rearrangement joins TRBV19 to TRBJ1-6; 7 bases line up with TRBD1. Germline CDR1 LNHDA, CDR2 SQIVND (reference sequence). This CDR3 region has 15 residues. After removal of 6 bases from V and 6 bases from J, the junction contained 8 bases not matched to a gene. This CDR3 reads CASRRGGPTNSPLHF. Here the CDR3 DNA reads TGTGCCAGTAGGCGAGGGGGCCCCACTAATTCACCCCTCCACTTT.

The J gene is TRBJ2-1, the V gene TRBV7-2; D remains ambiguous. Germline lookup yields CDR1 SGHTA and CDR2 FQGNSA. The CDR3 covers 15 residues. The V end lost 4 bases, the J end lost 1 base, and 11 bases lay between the germline ends. The DNA for the CDR3 is TGTGCCAGCAGCTCCTTCATCCGGTCCTACAATGAGCAGTTCTTC. Translation gives CASSSFIRSYNEQFF.

The genes are TRBV5-1 and TRBJ1-5; D remains ambiguous. Germline V gene sequence: CDR1 SGHRS, CDR2 YFSETQ. V was shortened by 0 bases and J by 0 bases, with 13 bases between the two germline ends. The CDR3 runs to 17 residues. The CDR3 nucleotides read TGCGCCAGCAGCTTGGCAGCAGGCCCGTATAGCAATCAGCCCCAGCATTTT. It specifies CASSLAAGPYSNQPQHF. The full variable domain, in which reference TRBV5-1 and TRBJ1-5 provide the parts outside the CDR3, is KAGVTQTPRYLIKTRGQQVTLSCSPISGHRSVSWYQQTPGQGLQFLFEYFSETQRNKGNFPGRFSGRQFSNSRSEMNVSTLELGDSALYLCASSLAAGPYSNQPQHFGDGTRLSIL.

A word on this clone: Distinct nucleotide sequences in the sample also encode this CDR3. The V and J genes are TRBV3-1 (or the pseudogene TRBV3-2) and TRBJ2-7, with TRBD1 as a possible D gene (5 bases). Trimming took off 1 base at V and 2 bases at J, with 6 bases between the two ends. The CDR3 is 13 amino acids. The germline V gene encodes CDR1 LGHDT and CDR2 YNNKEL (reference sequence). CDR3 DNA sequence: TGTGCCAGCAGCCAAGCAGGGCCCTACGAGCAGTACTTC. Translation gives CASSQAGPYEQYF.

The rearrangement uses TRBV6-5 and TRBJ2-7; D is perhaps TRBD2 (6 bases). CDR1 is MNHEY, CDR2 SVGAGI, per germline. CDR3 length: 15 amino acids. Deletions cut 6 bases from V and 3 bases from J, with 18 bases between. The CDR3 DNA follows: TGTGCCAGCAGGCCCGAGACTAGGAACCTCTACGAGCAGTACTTC. This encodes CASRPETRNLYEQYF.

The rearrangement links TRBV2 to TRBJ1-1, with a tentative D call TRBD1 (5 bases). CDR1 SNHLY and CDR2 FYNNEI come from the germline V gene. Trimming removed 4 bases from V and 1 base from J, with 16 bases in between. The CDR3 is 16 residues long. CDR3 bases: TGTGCCAGCAGTGGCGTGCAGGGTAGGGAGAACACTGAAGCTTTCTTT. Translating gives CASSGVQGRENTEAFF.

This sequence joins TRBV5-4 and TRBJ2-1, with 10 bases fitting TRBD2. The CDR3 is made up of 15 amino acids. CDR1 SGHNT and CDR2 YYREEE come from the germline V gene (reference sequence). J was trimmed by 6 bases and V by 4 bases; bases with no gene match: 7. The CDR3 coding sequence is TGTGCCAGCAGCCGCCGCACTAGCGGGATCAATGAGCAGTTCTTC. Its protein is CASSRRTSGINEQFF.

This clone showed up just once. This chain links TRBV7-2 with TRBJ1-4; 9 bases agree with TRBD1. The CDR3 consists of 17 residues. The germline CDR1 and CDR2 sequences are SGHTA and FQGNSA. The junction had 9 bases not matched to a gene; V was cut back by 3 bases and J by 4 bases. CDR3 bases: TGTGCCAGCAGCTTGTCCGGGACAGGGCTCGGTAATGAAAAACTGTTTTTT. Encoded protein: CASSLSGTGLGNEKLFF.

J is TRBJ1-2 and V is TRBV10-3; the D gene is possibly TRBD1 (5 bases). The CDR3 spans 13 residues. Per germline, CDR1 ENHRY and CDR2 SYGVKD. Trimming took off 10 bases at V and 0 bases at J, with 12 bases between the two ends. The CDR3 DNA follows: TGTGCCAACGCGGGGGGGGCTAACTATGGCTACACCTTC. This gives the protein CANAGGANYGYTF.

This chain connects TRBV7-2 to TRBJ2-6, with 7 bases fitting TRBD2. Germline values: CDR1 SGHTA, CDR2 FQGNSA. The CDR3 is 17 residues long. Losses at the gene ends were 1 base for V and 2 bases for J; bases not matched to a gene: 5. CDR3 nucleotides: TGTGCCAGCAGCTTAGTTGGGGGGGGAACTGGGGCCAACGTCCTGACTTTC. The encoded protein is CASSLVGGGTGANVLTF.

The CDR3 loop is CASTSFQTRGAFGNTIYF. In DNA, the CDR3 is TGTGCCAGTACCTCCTTCCAGACCCGGGGGGCATTTGGAAACACCATATATTTT. V and J are TRBV19 and TRBJ1-3; a possible D gene is TRBD1 (6 bases). The ends were cut back, 7 bases at V and 3 bases at J, with 25 bases in the middle. Looked up from germline, CDR1 is LNHDA and CDR2 is SQIVND (reference sequence). This CDR3 has 18 amino acids.

This clone has just a few counts. The chain links TRBV2 to TRBJ2-4, with D perhaps matching TRBD2 (5 bases). This CDR3 region has 13 residues. V lost 6 bases and J lost 0, with 6 bases in between. Germline V gene data show CDR1 as SNHLY and CDR2 as FYNNEI. The CDR3 protein is CASSGVAKNIQYF. The CDR3 nucleotides are TGTGCCAGCAGCGGGGTAGCCAAAAACATTCAGTACTTC.

CDR3 loop: CASADRGSYEQYF. DNA for the CDR3: TGTGCCAGCGCGGACAGGGGTTCCTACGAGCAGTACTTC. V is TRBV18 and J is TRBJ2-7, with 9 bases fitting TRBD1. This CDR3 region has 13 residues. V was pared by 8 bases and J by 1 base, with 3 bases of the junction left unmatched. Germline CDR1 KGHSH, CDR2 LQKENI.